The entry that follows covers one T cell receptor (beta chain) sequence. No cognate antigen has been identified for it. No base-level quality is on record; no much larger clone is a single base apart. The data are from a study of T cells in localized non-small cell lung cancer (dated by TCRdb to the early 2020s). Background on the whole study: T cell repertoires of about 230 early-stage NSCLC patients were analyzed, with tumors being compared against uninvolved tumor-adjacent lungs. The cohort comprised a few hundred treatment-naïve NSCLC patients with resected, localized lung tumors. A mean age of around 69 years was recorded for the NSCLC patients, of whom 129 were male and some 99 were female.

The immunoSEQ Assay was used to sequence TCR beta CDR3 regions from DNA. On the authors' methods: T cell density was computed as TCR beta template counts normalized to usable DNA estimated by amplifying housekeeping genes. The preseqR package was used to estimate richness by extrapolating to 400,000 templates for PBMC samples and to 120,000 templates for tissue samples. Clonality was calculated as one minus Pielou's evenness. To identify tissue-enriched TCRs, differential abundance testing was run on productive amino-acid clonotypes with a minimum total count of 5 and an alpha of 0.1. The Jaccard Index and the Morisita Overlap Index were used to measure how much the repertoires overlapped between compartments. GLIPH grouped TCR beta CDR3s together with public tetramer-defined viral CDR3s, and a viral motif had to include at least three viral sequences and also show V-gene enrichment. TCRdb took this table from immuneACCESS and kept in-frame rearrangements with V and J called. Such tables lack part of the clones; where checked against another copy, unresolved V genes explain under half of the gap, and the rest is unexplained. D and trimming come from the DNA, and the V and J calls and clone size come from that table. Here the sample has approximately 23,000 clones; around 90% occur a single time. About 14% of the sample goes to the ten largest clones.

There are 11 amino acids in the CDR3, from cysteine to phenylalanine inclusive. Only the CDR3 part of the read is kept: 33 bases, read in frame from the first base. In the germline V gene, CDR1 corresponds to SQVTM and CDR2 to ANQGSEA. Trimming takes 6 bases off V and 5 bases off J; junction bases not matched to a gene: 2. The research as a whole found: Because multi-region tumor sequencing was not done, intratumor heterogeneity could not be ruled out. A median of 57 of the top 100 tumor clones were detected in paired uninvolved adjacent lung, and around 30 of these tumor clones were also found among the top 100 clones of the paired uninvolved adjacent lung. Because of the exploratory design, TCR variables were selected using unadjusted p-values without false-discovery rate correction. Uninvolved tumor-adjacent lung showed the highest T cell clonality, higher than tumor, which suggests more focused antigenic responses in the uninvolved tumor-adjacent lung. Higher blood T cell density associated with longer overall survival, while higher adjacent-lung clonality associated with shorter survival.

At diagnosis, tumor, uninvolved tumor-adjacent lung and peripheral blood were collected and then preserved as a mix of FFPE and fresh-frozen material. Blood samples were analyzed as peripheral blood mononuclear cells for TCR repertoire profiling. The rearrangement joined TRBV29-1 to TRBJ2-7, with 9 bases aligning to TRBD1. The material sequenced was peripheral blood, taken before any cancer treatment. This TCR was sampled from a male donor at least 60 years old with stage I lung adenocarcinoma. The nucleotides are TGCAGCGTGGGACAGGGTGACGAGCAGTACTTC. Its translation is CSVGQGDEQYF.